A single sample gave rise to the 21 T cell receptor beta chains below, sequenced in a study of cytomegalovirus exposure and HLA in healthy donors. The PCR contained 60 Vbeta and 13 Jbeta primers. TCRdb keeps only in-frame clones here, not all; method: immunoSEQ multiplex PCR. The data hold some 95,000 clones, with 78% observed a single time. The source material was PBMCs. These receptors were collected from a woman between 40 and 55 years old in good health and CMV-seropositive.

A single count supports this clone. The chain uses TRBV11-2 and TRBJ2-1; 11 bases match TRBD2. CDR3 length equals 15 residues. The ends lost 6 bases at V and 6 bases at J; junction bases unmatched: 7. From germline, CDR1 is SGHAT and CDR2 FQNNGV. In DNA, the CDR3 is TGTGCCAGCAGGGGAACTAGCGGGAGCTTCAATGAGCAGTTCTTC. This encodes CASRGTSGSFNEQFF.

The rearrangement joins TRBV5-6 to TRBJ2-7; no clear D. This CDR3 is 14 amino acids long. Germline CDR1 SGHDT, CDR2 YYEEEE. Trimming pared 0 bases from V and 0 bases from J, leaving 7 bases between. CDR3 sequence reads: CASSLAGFSYEQYF. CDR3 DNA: TGTGCCAGCAGCTTGGCCGGGTTCTCCTACGAGCAGTACTTC. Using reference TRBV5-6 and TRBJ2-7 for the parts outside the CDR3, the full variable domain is DAGVTQSPTHLIKTRGQQVTLRCSPKSGHDTVSWYQQALGQGPQFIFQYYEEEERQRGNFPDRFSGHQFPNYSSELNVNALLLGDSALYLCASSLAGFSYEQYFGPGTRLTVT.

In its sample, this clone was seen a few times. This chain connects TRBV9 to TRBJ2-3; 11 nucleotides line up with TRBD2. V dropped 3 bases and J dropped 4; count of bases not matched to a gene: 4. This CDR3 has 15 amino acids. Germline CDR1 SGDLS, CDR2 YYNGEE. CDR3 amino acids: CASSGSGRVSDTQYF. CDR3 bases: TGTGCCAGCAGCGGTAGCGGGAGGGTCTCAGATACGCAGTATTTT.

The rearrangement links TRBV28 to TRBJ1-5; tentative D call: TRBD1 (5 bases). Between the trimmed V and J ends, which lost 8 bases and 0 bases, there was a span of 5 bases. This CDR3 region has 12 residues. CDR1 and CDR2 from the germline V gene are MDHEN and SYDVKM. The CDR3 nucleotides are TGTGCCAGCCAGGGTAGCAATCAGCCCCAGCATTTT. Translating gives CASQGSNQPQHF.

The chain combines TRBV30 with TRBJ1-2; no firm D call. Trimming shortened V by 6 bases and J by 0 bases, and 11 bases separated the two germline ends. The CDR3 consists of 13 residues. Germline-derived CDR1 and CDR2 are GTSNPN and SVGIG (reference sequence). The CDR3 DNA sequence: TGTGCCTGCGCACGGGAAACTAACTATGGCTACACCTTC. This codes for CACARETNYGYTF.

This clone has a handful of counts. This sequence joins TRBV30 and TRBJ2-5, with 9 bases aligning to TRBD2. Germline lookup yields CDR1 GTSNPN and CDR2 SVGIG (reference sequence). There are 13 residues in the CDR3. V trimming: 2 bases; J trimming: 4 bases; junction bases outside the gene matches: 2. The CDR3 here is CAWSFSGRETQYF. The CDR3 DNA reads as TGTGCCTGGAGTTTTAGCGGGAGAGAGACCCAGTACTTC. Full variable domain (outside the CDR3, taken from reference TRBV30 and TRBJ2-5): SQTIHQWPATLVQPVGSPLSLECTVEGTSNPNLYWYRQAAGRGLQLLFYSVGIGQISSEVPQNLSASRPQDRQFILSSKKLLLSDSGFYLCAWSFSGRETQYFGPGTRLLVL.

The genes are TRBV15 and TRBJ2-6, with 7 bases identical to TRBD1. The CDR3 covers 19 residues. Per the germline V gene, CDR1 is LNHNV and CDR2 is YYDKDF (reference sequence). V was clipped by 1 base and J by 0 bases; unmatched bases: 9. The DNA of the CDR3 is TGTGCCACCAGCAGAGTCACCGGGACAGAAATCTCTGGGGCCAACGTCCTGACTTTC. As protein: CATSRVTGTEISGANVLTF.

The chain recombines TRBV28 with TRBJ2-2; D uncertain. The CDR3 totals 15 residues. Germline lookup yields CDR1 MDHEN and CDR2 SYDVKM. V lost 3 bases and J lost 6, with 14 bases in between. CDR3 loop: CASSLARSLAGELFF. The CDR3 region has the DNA TGTGCCAGCAGTTTGGCTAGATCCTTGGCCGGGGAGCTGTTTTTT.

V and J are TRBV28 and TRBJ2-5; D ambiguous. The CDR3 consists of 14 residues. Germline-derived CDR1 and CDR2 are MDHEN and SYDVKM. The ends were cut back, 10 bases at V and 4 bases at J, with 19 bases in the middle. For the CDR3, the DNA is TGTGCCACTAACTCCCGGCGGTTTCGAGAGACCCAGTACTTC. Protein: CATNSRRFRETQYF.

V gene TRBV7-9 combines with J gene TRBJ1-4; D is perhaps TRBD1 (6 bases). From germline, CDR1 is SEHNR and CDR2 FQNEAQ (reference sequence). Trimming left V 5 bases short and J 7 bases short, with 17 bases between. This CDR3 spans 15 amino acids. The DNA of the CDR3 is TGTGCCAGCAGCCCGAAGGACAGTCGGGGTGAAAAACTGTTTTTT. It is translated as CASSPKDSRGEKLFF.

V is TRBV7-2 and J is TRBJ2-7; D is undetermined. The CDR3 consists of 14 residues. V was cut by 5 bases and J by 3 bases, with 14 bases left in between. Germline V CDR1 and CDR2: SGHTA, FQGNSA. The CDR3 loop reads CASSPVAENYEQYF. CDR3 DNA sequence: TGTGCCAGCAGCCCTGTGGCAGAAAACTACGAGCAGTACTTC.

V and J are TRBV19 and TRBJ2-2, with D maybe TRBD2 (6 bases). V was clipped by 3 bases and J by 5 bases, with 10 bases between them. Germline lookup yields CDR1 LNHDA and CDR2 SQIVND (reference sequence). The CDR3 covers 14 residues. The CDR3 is CASSMGLETGELFF. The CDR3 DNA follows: TGTGCCAGTAGTATGGGACTTGAGACCGGGGAGCTGTTTTTT.

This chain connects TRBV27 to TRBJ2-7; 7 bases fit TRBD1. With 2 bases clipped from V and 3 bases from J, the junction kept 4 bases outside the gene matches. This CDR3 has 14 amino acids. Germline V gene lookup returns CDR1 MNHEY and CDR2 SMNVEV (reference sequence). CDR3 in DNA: TGTGCCAGCAGTTTAGACAGGGACCTCTACGAGCAGTACTTC. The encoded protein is CASSLDRDLYEQYF.

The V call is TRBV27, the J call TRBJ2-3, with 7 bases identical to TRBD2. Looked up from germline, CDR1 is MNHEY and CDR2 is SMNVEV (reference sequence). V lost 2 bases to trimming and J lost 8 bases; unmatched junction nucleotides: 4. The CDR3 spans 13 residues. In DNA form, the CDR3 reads TGTGCCAGCAGTTTACAAGCGGGGTCTACGCAGTATTTT. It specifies CASSLQAGSTQYF.

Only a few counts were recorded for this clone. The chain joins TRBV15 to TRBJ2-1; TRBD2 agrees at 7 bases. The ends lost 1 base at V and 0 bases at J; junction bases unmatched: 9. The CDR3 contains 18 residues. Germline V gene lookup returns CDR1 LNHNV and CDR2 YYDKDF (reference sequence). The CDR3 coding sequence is TGTGCCACCAGCAGAGTCGGGCGCGGGAGTGGCTCCTACAATGAGCAGTTCTTC. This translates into CATSRVGRGSGSYNEQFF.

The CDR3 nucleotides are TGTGCCAGTAGTCTCTGGACTAGGGCAGAAACCGGGGAGCTGTTTTTT. Its translation is CASSLWTRAETGELFF. The V call is TRBV19, the J call TRBJ2-2; 7 bases line up with TRBD2. The CDR3 has 16 amino acids. V trimming: 5 bases; J trimming: 5 bases; junction bases outside the gene matches: 11. In germline, CDR1 is LNHDA, CDR2 SQIVND (reference sequence).

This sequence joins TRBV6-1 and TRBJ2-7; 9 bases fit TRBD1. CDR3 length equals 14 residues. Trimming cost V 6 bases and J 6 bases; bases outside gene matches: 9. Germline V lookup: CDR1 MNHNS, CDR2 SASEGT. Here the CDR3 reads CASRVGTGSPEQYF. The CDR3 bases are TGTGCCAGCAGGGTAGGGACAGGGTCTCCCGAGCAGTACTTC.

The CDR3: CASSQDTQLAGVTDTQYF. The CDR3 region has the DNA TGCGCCAGCAGCCAAGATACCCAGCTAGCGGGAGTGACAGATACGCAGTATTTT. V gene TRBV4-1 combines with J gene TRBJ2-3, with TRBD2 identical over 10 bases. Trimming took 0 bases from V and 3 from J; bases not matched to a gene: 9. Germline-derived CDR1 and CDR2 are MGHRA and YSYEKL. This CDR3 comprises 18 residues.

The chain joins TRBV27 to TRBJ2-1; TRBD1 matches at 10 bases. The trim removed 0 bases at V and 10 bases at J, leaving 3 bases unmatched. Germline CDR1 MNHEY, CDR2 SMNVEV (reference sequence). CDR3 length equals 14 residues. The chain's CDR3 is CASSLSGDRGEQFF. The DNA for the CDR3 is TGTGCCAGCAGTTTATCTGGGGACAGGGGCGAGCAGTTCTTC.

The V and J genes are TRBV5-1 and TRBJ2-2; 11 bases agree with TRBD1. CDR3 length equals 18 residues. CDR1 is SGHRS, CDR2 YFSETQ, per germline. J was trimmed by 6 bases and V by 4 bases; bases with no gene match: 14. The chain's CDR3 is CASSTGQGAQKFAGELFF. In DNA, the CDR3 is TGCGCCAGCAGCACTGGACAGGGGGCGCAAAAGTTCGCCGGGGAGCTGTTTTTT.

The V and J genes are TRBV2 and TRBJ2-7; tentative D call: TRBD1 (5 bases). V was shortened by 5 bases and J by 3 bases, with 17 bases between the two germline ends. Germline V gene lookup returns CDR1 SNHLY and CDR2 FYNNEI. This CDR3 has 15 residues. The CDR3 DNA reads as TGTGCCAGCAGTCCAGAGGACACAACTTACTACGAGCAGTACTTC. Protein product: CASSPEDTTYYEQYF.